This TCR beta chain was profiled in a study of glioma-infiltrating T cells. Regarding the study as a whole: A blood CDR3 motif signature was depleted in highly divergent patients. Tissue and blood shared very few CDR3 sequences. Above-expected tissue-blood divergence occurred in all gliomas, most in low-grade ones.

Remarks on this clonotype: Its antigen is undetermined.

In germline, CDR1 is MNHEY, CDR2 SMNVEV (reference sequence). The CDR3 contains 13 residues. V shed 3 bases and J shed 9 bases, with 14 bases lying between them. Using RNA template, CDR3s of TCR alpha and beta were amplified with iRepertoire arm-PCR. One entry per CDR3 protein, called by TCRdb with MiXCR from the multiplex PCR reads. The data contain a few hundred thousand distinct CDR3 sequences, around 38% of them singletons. The rearrangement joins TRBV27 to TRBJ1-2; D is possibly TRBD1 (5 bases). The sequencing input was glioma tissue, nonneoplastic brain tissue, or PBMCs (not recorded which). The sequence derives from a human donor with low-grade glioma or glioblastoma, undergoing nonglioma brain surgery, or in good health (not recorded which). CDR3 residues: CASSFRSGLRYTF. DNA of the CDR3: TGTGCCAGCAGTTTCAGGTCAGGGCTTCGCTACACCTTC.